Presented here are 26 T cell receptor beta chains from one specimen sequenced in a study of radiation and T cells in renal cell carcinoma. The repertoire was sequenced with immunoSEQ multiplex PCR; TCRdb's copy has only in-frame clones and lacks some. The repertoire holds about 43,000 clones, with roughly four fifths as singletons. Time point in this sample: blood 4 weeks post-SBRT, at nephrectomy. Documented treatment: 15 Gy SBRT to primary tumor, nephrectomy 4 weeks later. Sequences were derived from blood, sampled from a patient whose treatment included radiotherapy and nephrectomy. All receptors derive from an older woman with renal cell carcinoma.

This rearrangement joins TRBV19 to TRBJ2-2; perhaps TRBD2 as D (6 bases). The CDR3 length is 14 residues. The germline CDR1 and CDR2 sequences are LNHDA and SQIVND (reference sequence). Trimming took 4 bases from V and 1 from J, leaving 7 bases between them. In DNA form, the CDR3 reads TGTGCCAGTAGTACGCGGGAGAACACCGGGGAGCTGTTTTTT. This codes for CASSTRENTGELFF.

The chain recombines TRBV27 with TRBJ1-6; D remains unclear. Germline CDR1 and CDR2: MNHEY and SMNVEV (reference sequence). This CDR3 is built from 14 residues. The ends were cut back, 8 bases at V and 9 bases at J, with 17 bases in the middle. The CDR3 DNA reads TGTGCCAGCCGGAAGGAGTACGTCGGTTCACCCCTCCACTTT. It is translated as CASRKEYVGSPLHF.

The chain recombines TRBV28 with TRBJ1-1; D is ambiguous. The V gene's germline CDR1 is MDHEN and CDR2 SYDVKM. CDR3 size: 16 residues. Trimming removed 7 bases from V and 5 bases from J, with 23 bases in between. The CDR3 loop reads CASTNSKGRSGTEAFF. As DNA, the CDR3 is TGTGCCAGCACCAACTCGAAAGGACGAAGCGGGACTGAAGCTTTCTTT.

The chain couples TRBV11-3 to TRBJ2-2, with D tentatively TRBD1 or TRBD2 (6 bases each). CDR3 size: 16 residues. Germline V lookup: CDR1 SGHNT, CDR2 YENEEA. Trimming took off 0 bases at V and 10 bases at J, with 18 bases between the two ends. The CDR3 region has the DNA TGTGCCAGCAGCTTAGACGGCAGGGGAGGTTCTGAGGAGCTGTTTTTT. It yields the protein CASSLDGRGGSEELFF. The variable domain in full, completed from reference TRBV11-3 and TRBJ2-2, reads EAGVVQSPRYKIIEKKQPVAFWCNPISGHNTLYWYLQNLGQGPELLIRYENEEAVDDSQLPKDRFSAERLKGVDSTLKIQPAELGDSAVYLCASSLDGRGGSEELFFGEGSRLTVL.

V usage is TRBV5-1 and J usage is TRBJ2-3; 7 positions agree with TRBD2. CDR1 is SGHRS, CDR2 YFSETQ, per germline. V was pared by 3 bases and J by 9 bases, with 10 bases of the junction left unmatched. The CDR3 consists of 14 residues. The CDR3 region has the DNA TGCGCCAGCAGCTCTGGGAGGGCTCTCGTGACGCAGTATTTT. Amino acid sequence: CASSSGRALVTQYF.

The chain links TRBV10-1 to TRBJ2-1; the match to TRBD1 covers 10 bases. Looked up from germline, CDR1 is WNHNN and CDR2 is SYGVQD (reference sequence). With 6 bases clipped from V and 2 bases from J, the junction kept 4 bases outside the gene matches. CDR3 size: 15 residues. This CDR3 is CASSRTGGPYNEQFF. The DNA of the CDR3 is TGCGCCAGCAGCCGGACAGGGGGTCCCTACAATGAGCAGTTCTTC.

The chain links TRBV5-5 to TRBJ2-7, with a weak D call TRBD2 (7 bases). Germline CDR1 and CDR2: SGHKS and YYEKEE (reference sequence). The V end lost 2 bases, the J end lost 5 bases, and 11 bases lay between the germline ends. The CDR3 has 13 residues. CDR3 sequence: CASSLPGGDEQYF. The CDR3 DNA reads as TGTGCCAGCAGCTTACCGGGGGGCGACGAGCAGTACTTC.

This clone showed up just a few times. The chain joins TRBV29-1 to TRBJ1-1, with D unresolved. The V gene's germline CDR1 is SQVTM and CDR2 ANQGSEA. The CDR3 spans 14 residues. The ends were cut back, 5 bases at V and 5 bases at J, with 18 bases in the middle. This chain's CDR3 is CSVSHPRSRTEAFF. The CDR3 region has the DNA TGCAGCGTTTCTCACCCAAGGAGCCGAACTGAAGCTTTCTTT.

The J gene is TRBJ2-7, the V gene TRBV7-2; the match to TRBD1 covers 7 bases. The ends lost 2 bases at V and 5 bases at J; junction bases unmatched: 6. CDR3 length equals 14 residues. CDR1 and CDR2 from the germline V gene are SGHTA and FQGNSA. The CDR3 coding sequence is TGTGCCAGCAGCTTAACTACAGGGGCCCACGAGCAGTACTTC. Translating it yields CASSLTTGAHEQYF.

The rearrangement joins TRBV2 to TRBJ2-7; 7 bases align to TRBD1. The CDR3 has 12 residues. V trimming: 4 bases; J trimming: 4 bases; junction bases outside the gene matches: 1. Germline CDR1 is SNHLY and CDR2 is FYNNEI. CDR3 DNA sequence: TGTGCCAGCAGTGGGGACAGTTACGAGCAGTACTTC. Translated, it gives CASSGDSYEQYF.

This clone was detected only once. The chain has TRBV7-9 and TRBJ1-1; perhaps TRBD1 as D (5 bases). This CDR3 spans 13 amino acids. Deletions cut 2 bases from V and 3 bases from J, with 7 bases between. Germline CDR1 and CDR2: SEHNR and FQNEAQ (reference sequence). The DNA for the CDR3 is TGTGCCAGCAGCTTAAGAGGGGACACTGAAGCTTTCTTT. Translation gives CASSLRGDTEAFF.

Only one count was recorded for this clone. The rearrangement links TRBV5-1 to TRBJ1-4; D unresolved. V dropped 1 base and J dropped 0 bases, with 13 bases sitting between them. Germline loops: CDR1 SGHRS, CDR2 YFSETQ. This CDR3 spans 17 amino acids. CDR3 region: CASSLNGLGTTNEKLFF. The CDR3, as DNA: TGCGCCAGCAGCTTGAATGGGCTAGGGACAACTAATGAAAAACTGTTTTTT.

The V and J genes are TRBV28 and TRBJ2-7; 7 bases match TRBD2. CDR1 and CDR2 (germline): MDHEN, SYDVKM. The junction had 6 bases not matched to a gene; V was cut back by 2 bases and J by 2 bases. CDR3 length equals 15 residues. CDR3 protein: CASSLQVGGAYEQYF. The CDR3 nucleotides are TGTGCCAGCAGTTTACAGGTGGGAGGGGCCTACGAGCAGTACTTC. Combining the CDR3 with reference TRBV28 and TRBJ2-7 gives the whole variable domain DVKVTQSSRYLVKRTGEKVFLECVQDMDHENMFWYRQDPGLGLRLIYFSYDVKMKEKGDIPEGYSVSREKKERFSLILESASTNQTSMYLCASSLQVGGAYEQYFGPGTRLTVT.

This chain links TRBV9 with TRBJ2-6; maybe TRBD1 (6 bases). Germline V CDR1 and CDR2: SGDLS, YYNGEE. This CDR3 is built from 16 residues. Trimming cost V 4 bases and J 2 bases, with 13 bases left between them. The CDR3 DNA sequence: TGTGCCAGCAGCCCGCCTACAGGGCCTGGGGCCAACGTCCTGACTTTC. It encodes CASSPPTGPGANVLTF.

The chain employs TRBV4-1 and TRBJ1-4; D is undetermined. This CDR3 contains 16 residues. Germline V gene sequence: CDR1 MGHRA, CDR2 YSYEKL. With 3 bases removed from V and 1 base from J, the gap between germline ends came to 12 bases. CDR3 in amino acids: CASSHIMRGTNEKLFF. CDR3 coding DNA: TGCGCCAGCAGCCACATCATGCGGGGAACTAATGAAAAACTGTTTTTT.

The J gene is TRBJ2-3, the V gene TRBV19; tentatively, D is TRBD2 (5 bases). V lost 7 bases and J lost 0, with 11 bases in between. The CDR3 is 14 amino acids. Germline V gene lookup returns CDR1 LNHDA and CDR2 SQIVND (reference sequence). Here the CDR3 DNA reads TGTGCCAGTACTCGTGGCGGGAGCACAGATACGCAGTATTTT. Protein: CASTRGGSTDTQYF.

V and J are TRBV4-1 and TRBJ1-4; weak D call: TRBD1 (5 bases). Germline lookup yields CDR1 MGHRA and CDR2 YSYEKL. Trimming pared 1 base from V and 8 bases from J, leaving 8 bases between. The CDR3 has 13 amino acids. CDR3 sequence reads: CASSQAGLEKLFF. DNA of the CDR3: TGCGCCAGCAGCCAAGCGGGGCTAGAAAAACTGTTTTTT.

This chain uses TRBV10-3 with TRBJ2-3; 9 bases line up with TRBD2. Trimming cost V 6 bases and J 4 bases; bases outside gene matches: 11. The CDR3 contains 16 residues. CDR1 ENHRY and CDR2 SYGVKD come from the germline V gene. The CDR3 sequence is CAIRTSVAGEADTQYF. In nucleotides, the CDR3 is TGTGCCATCAGGACATCGGTAGCGGGAGAGGCAGATACGCAGTATTTT.

The sample holds one count of this clone. V gene TRBV7-6 combines with J gene TRBJ1-1; maybe TRBD1 (5 bases). The CDR3 consists of 17 residues. Germline V gene data show CDR1 as SGHVS and CDR2 as FNYEAQ. Trimming pared 1 base from V and 0 bases from J, leaving 15 bases between. CDR3 DNA: TGTGCCAGCAGCTTAGGGTTCTGGAGGGGTATGAACACTGAAGCTTTCTTT. It translates to CASSLGFWRGMNTEAFF. The entire variable domain, with the rest obtained from reference TRBV7-6 and TRBJ1-1, is as follows: GAGVSQSPRYKVTKRGQDVALRCDPISGHVSLYWYRQALGQGPEFLTYFNYEAQQDKSGLPNDRFSAERPEGSISTLTIQRTEQRDSAMYRCASSLGFWRGMNTEAFFGQGTRLTVV.

J is TRBJ2-7 and V is TRBV10-1; the match to TRBD2 covers 7 bases. This CDR3 has 13 residues. With V trimmed by 4 bases and J by 6 bases, 6 bases remained unmatched. Germline V gene sequence: CDR1 WNHNN, CDR2 SYGVQD (reference sequence). CDR3 loop: CASSVGGSSEQYF. DNA for the CDR3: TGCGCCAGCAGTGTGGGGGGGTCAAGCGAGCAGTACTTC.

The chain has TRBV5-4 and TRBJ2-2, with TRBD1 identical over 9 bases. The CDR3 loop spans 15 amino acids. Germline CDR1 reads SGHNT; CDR2 reads YYREEE (reference sequence). Losses at the gene ends were 4 bases for V and 5 bases for J; bases not matched to a gene: 6. CDR3 loop: CASSNRDRETGELFF. CDR3 DNA sequence: TGTGCCAGCAGCAACCGGGACAGGGAGACCGGGGAGCTGTTTTTT.

This clone was counted between two and nine times. The sample has other DNA sequences that encode this CDR3 too. The chain combines TRBV29-1 with TRBJ2-5; 7 nucleotides agree with TRBD1. This CDR3 is 12 amino acids long. With V trimmed by 4 bases and J by 2 bases, 1 base remained unmatched. CDR1 SQVTM and CDR2 ANQGSEA come from the germline V gene. CDR3 residues: CSVGQGQETQYF. In DNA, the CDR3 is TGCAGCGTTGGACAGGGACAAGAGACCCAGTACTTC.

This rearrangement joins TRBV18 to TRBJ2-5; possibly TRBD2 for D (5 bases). The CDR3 totals 15 residues. Germline V gives CDR1 KGHSH, CDR2 LQKENI. The V end was cut by 1 base, the J end by 5 bases, with 14 bases between. CDR3 bases: TGTGCCAGCTCACCACTTGGCCGGGATTCCGAGACCCAGTACTTC. Translation: CASSPLGRDSETQYF.

The J gene is TRBJ1-4, the V gene TRBV5-6; 10 bases align to TRBD1. The junction had 9 bases not matched to a gene; V was cut back by 3 bases and J by 7 bases. Looked up from germline, CDR1 is SGHDT and CDR2 is YYEEEE. The CDR3 length is 16 residues. For the CDR3, the DNA is TGTGCCAGCAGCTCACTGACAGGGGGCGCGAGTGAAAAACTGTTTTTT. Its translation is CASSSLTGGASEKLFF.

The V gene is TRBV5-1, the J gene TRBJ2-5; 7 bases are shared with TRBD2. V lost 0 bases to trimming and J lost 8 bases; unmatched junction nucleotides: 7. The germline gives CDR1 SGHRS, CDR2 YFSETQ. The CDR3 spans 14 residues. CDR3 residues: CASSLAGGESTQYF. The CDR3 DNA follows: TGCGCCAGCAGCTTGGCGGGGGGTGAGAGTACCCAGTACTTC.

The chain links TRBV15 to TRBJ2-3, with TRBD1 matching over 10 bases. CDR3 length equals 14 residues. Germline loops: CDR1 LNHNV, CDR2 YYDKDF (reference sequence). V lost 1 base and J lost 5; bases outside the gene matches: 0. CDR3 sequence: CATSRGTGGDTQYF. In nucleotides, the CDR3 is TGTGCCACCAGCAGAGGGACAGGGGGAGATACGCAGTATTTT.